Listed here are 18 T cell receptor beta chains from one sample, sequenced in a study of a mutant IDH1 vaccine in newly diagnosed glioma. Their antigens are not known. Method: immunoSEQ multiplex PCR; TCRdb's copy keeps in-frame clones and lacks some. The table has about 32,000 clones, roughly 89% seen once; the top ten hold 2% to 2.5%. The sample's time point: week 47, end of study. Topical imiquimod accompanied each vaccine dose, which consisted of 300 ug of mutant IDH1 20-mer peptide. The sequencing here drew on PBMCs, taken from a glioma patient whose treatment included an IDH1 peptide vaccine. The receptors shown here come from a man between 35 and 55 years old with glioma.

V usage is TRBV7-8 and J usage is TRBJ1-1; D is unclear. CDR1 is SGHVS and CDR2 is FQNEAQ in the germline V gene. Trimming pared 2 bases from V and 0 bases from J, leaving 4 bases between. CDR3 length: 13 amino acids. The CDR3 here is CASSLQVNTEAFF. Here the CDR3 DNA reads TGTGCCAGCAGCTTACAGGTGAACACTGAAGCTTTCTTT. Combining the CDR3 with reference TRBV7-8 and TRBJ1-1 gives the whole variable domain GAGVSQSPRYKVAKRGQDVALRCDPISGHVSLFWYQQALGQGPEFLTYFQNEAQLDKSGLPSDRFFAERPEGSVSTLKIQRTQQEDSAVYLCASSLQVNTEAFFGQGTRLTVV.

This clone was found once. The rearrangement uses TRBV5-5 and TRBJ2-7; 8 positions agree with TRBD2. The CDR3 sequence is 14 residues long. V shed 2 bases and J 7 bases; nucleotides not matched to a gene: 8. Germline V CDR1 and CDR2: SGHKS, YYEKEE (reference sequence). CDR3 DNA sequence: TGTGCCAGCAGCTTAGACCGGGGGGGGCGAGAGCAGTACTTC. Protein sequence: CASSLDRGGREQYF.

J is TRBJ1-2 and V is TRBV19; 12 nucleotides match TRBD1. This CDR3 comprises 17 residues. With 4 bases clipped from V and 0 bases from J, the junction kept 6 bases outside the gene matches. Germline V gene data show CDR1 as LNHDA and CDR2 as SQIVND (reference sequence). CDR3 residues: CASSTGTGGLANYGYTF. DNA for the CDR3: TGTGCCAGTAGTACCGGGACAGGGGGCTTAGCTAACTATGGCTACACCTTC.

This clone was observed a handful of times. The gene calls are TRBV5-4 and TRBJ2-2; D gene uncertain. Germline values: CDR1 SGHNT, CDR2 YYREEE (reference sequence). The CDR3 totals 15 residues. V lost 2 bases to trimming and J lost 3 bases, with 11 bases between them. CDR3 in amino acids: CASSFKLSDTGELFF. Here the CDR3 DNA reads TGTGCCAGCAGCTTCAAACTTAGTGACACCGGGGAGCTGTTTTTT.

The chain carries TRBV9 and TRBJ2-7, with 10 bases fitting TRBD1. Germline CDR1 and CDR2: SGDLS and YYNGEE. CDR3 length equals 15 residues. J lost 4 bases, V lost 4 bases, and 8 bases had no gene match. CDR3 bases: TGTGCCAGCAGCCTCGGGACAGGGGATAGGTACGAGCAGTACTTC. It translates to CASSLGTGDRYEQYF.

This clone was detected only a few times. The DNA for the CDR3 is TGTGCCAGCAGCAAAGTTCAGGTACGGGACCCGAACACTGAAGCTTTCTTT. This codes for CASSKVQVRDPNTEAFF. The chain joins TRBV21-1 to TRBJ1-1. TRBV21-1 is a pseudogene. This CDR3 is 17 amino acids long.

The V gene is TRBV29-1, the J gene TRBJ2-3; 15 nucleotides align to TRBD2. J lost 5 bases, V lost 3 bases, and 6 bases had no gene match. CDR3 size: 16 residues. Germline assignment: CDR1 SQVTM and CDR2 ANQGSEA. CDR3 nucleotide sequence: TGCAGCGTTGAGTGGACTAGCGGGAGGGGGAGAGATACGCAGTATTTT. Residues: CSVEWTSGRGRDTQYF.

The genes are TRBV6-6 and TRBJ2-3; D remains unclear. V gave up 2 bases and J gave up 7 bases, with 7 bases separating them. The CDR3 sequence is 12 residues long. The germline V gene has CDR1 MNHNY and CDR2 SVGAGI (reference sequence). CDR3 protein: CASSYGQNTQYF. CDR3 in DNA: TGTGCCAGCAGTTACGGGCAAAATACGCAGTATTTT.

V usage is TRBV27 and J usage is TRBJ1-2; 8 bases fit TRBD1. Losses at the gene ends were 5 bases for V and 4 bases for J; bases not matched to a gene: 9. Germline loops: CDR1 MNHEY, CDR2 SMNVEV (reference sequence). This CDR3 contains 15 residues. CDR3 sequence (DNA): TGTGCCAGCAGTCTCAGGGGGCTGGTATCCTATGGCTACACCTTC. Protein: CASSLRGLVSYGYTF.

The chain is built from TRBV6-6 and TRBJ1-2; possibly TRBD1 for D (6 bases). CDR3 length: 14 amino acids. The V and J ends lost 2 bases and 8 bases respectively, with 15 bases between them. Germline CDR1 reads MNHNY; CDR2 reads SVGAGI (reference sequence). CDR3 in DNA: TGTGCCAGCAGTTACCGGGCCAGGGGCTGGGGCTACACCTTC. Amino acid sequence: CASSYRARGWGYTF.

This chain connects TRBV19 to TRBJ2-2; maybe TRBD2 (6 bases). This CDR3 contains 15 residues. V was shortened by 3 bases and J by 4 bases, with 12 bases between the two germline ends. Germline CDR1 LNHDA, CDR2 SQIVND (reference sequence). This CDR3 is CASSIAGPGTGELFF. CDR3 nucleotide sequence: TGTGCCAGTAGTATTGCGGGGCCGGGCACCGGGGAGCTGTTTTTT.

This chain uses TRBV18 with TRBJ2-3; 8 nucleotides align to TRBD2. CDR3 size: 17 residues. J was trimmed by 4 bases and V by 5 bases; bases with no gene match: 14. In germline, CDR1 is KGHSH, CDR2 LQKENI. The CDR3: CASSSTDVAGSADTQYF. Written as DNA, the CDR3 is TGTGCCAGCTCATCGACAGACGTAGCGGGAAGCGCAGATACGCAGTATTTT.

The chain has TRBV5-4 and TRBJ1-1; TRBD1 matches 7 bases. This CDR3 is built from 15 residues. CDR1 and CDR2 from the germline V gene are SGHNT and YYREEE (reference sequence). J was trimmed by 0 bases and V by 9 bases; bases with no gene match: 11. The CDR3 reads CATGWGQSMNTEAFF. Written as DNA, the CDR3 is TGTGCCACCGGCTGGGGACAGAGCATGAACACTGAAGCTTTCTTT.

V and J are TRBV5-1 and TRBJ2-1; 8 bases are shared with TRBD2. The germline V gene has CDR1 SGHRS and CDR2 YFSETQ. Trimming at V came to 4 bases and at J to 7 bases, leaving 13 bases not matched to a gene. The CDR3 is 16 amino acids. The CDR3 is CASSPSQAGGLNEQFF. CDR3 DNA sequence: TGCGCCAGCAGCCCCAGTCAGGCGGGAGGCCTAAATGAGCAGTTCTTC.

The rearrangement links TRBV28 to TRBJ1-5; 9 nucleotides match TRBD1. Losses at the gene ends were 6 bases for V and 7 bases for J; bases not matched to a gene: 4. The CDR3 length is 13 residues. Germline-derived CDR1 and CDR2 are MDHEN and SYDVKM. In nucleotides, the CDR3 is TGTGCCAGCAGGGGACAGGGAAGGCAGCCCCAGCATTTT. Translating gives CASRGQGRQPQHF.

V usage is TRBV28 and J usage is TRBJ1-5; a weak D match, TRBD1 (6 bases). From germline, CDR1 is MDHEN and CDR2 SYDVKM. V was clipped by 8 bases and J by 2 bases, with 16 bases between them. The CDR3 consists of 15 residues. The CDR3 DNA reads as TGTGCCAGCGGCAACGGGGAGGGGGGCAATCAGCCCCAGCATTTT. This translates into CASGNGEGGNQPQHF.

The CDR3 is CASSHRGSSYNEQFF. The CDR3, as DNA: TGTGCCAGCAGCCACAGGGGAAGCTCCTACAATGAGCAGTTCTTC. This chain links TRBV25-1 with TRBJ2-1, with 7 bases that match TRBD1. V shed 6 bases, J shed 0 bases, and the junction held 5 bases outside the gene matches. The length of the CDR3 is 15 residues. The V gene's germline CDR1 is MGHDK and CDR2 SYGVNS.

The chain is built from TRBV5-6 and TRBJ2-7, with D possibly being TRBD2 (6 bases). Germline V gene lookup returns CDR1 SGHDT and CDR2 YYEEEE. The length of the CDR3 is 13 residues. V lost 4 bases, J lost 2 bases, and 10 bases lay in between. Written as DNA, the CDR3 is TGTGCCAGCAGCCCGGGACTTGCCTACGAGCAGTACTTC. Protein: CASSPGLAYEQYF.